The 22 T cell receptor beta chains below come from one sample, sequenced in a study of graft-versus-host responses after intestinal transplantation. Profiled with immunoSEQ multiplex PCR; TCRdb holds only in-frame clones, not every one. The table has some 4,300 clones, 76% seen once; the top ten hold around 16%. Tissue from the graft was processed to free its intraepithelial and lamina propria lymphocytes. Specimen: ileum tissue, collected just under 350 days after intestinal transplantation. Receptors originate from a human patient who received an intestinal transplant, so some T cells may come from the graft donor.

The count of this clone is one. The CDR3 region has the DNA TGTGCCAGCAGTTACTCCTCTCCGGGAGAGAATGAGCAGTTCTTC. Amino acid sequence: CASSYSSPGENEQFF. The chain has TRBV6-5 and TRBJ2-1, with D perhaps TRBD2 (6 bases). The V end was cut by 0 bases, the J end by 7 bases, with 13 bases between. Per germline, CDR1 MNHEY and CDR2 SVGAGI. The CDR3 spans 15 residues.

The V gene is TRBV28, the J gene TRBJ2-1; TRBD2 agrees at 8 bases. The CDR3 length is 15 residues. The germline V gene has CDR1 MDHEN and CDR2 SYDVKM. Losses at the gene ends were 3 bases for V and 8 bases for J; bases not matched to a gene: 9. The CDR3 reads CASSFLAGEGDEQFF. CDR3 nucleotides: TGTGCCAGCAGTTTCCTAGCGGGCGAAGGCGATGAGCAGTTCTTC.

The chain links TRBV18 to TRBJ2-5, with a weak D call TRBD1 (6 bases). The V and J ends lost 4 bases and 2 bases respectively, with 11 bases between them. Germline V gene lookup returns CDR1 KGHSH and CDR2 LQKENI. The CDR3 spans 14 residues. The CDR3 DNA follows: TGTGCCAGCTCACGACTGGACAGTCAAGAGACCCAGTACTTC. Amino acids: CASSRLDSQETQYF.

The chain combines TRBV5-4 with TRBJ2-6; 11 bases line up with TRBD1. The CDR3 runs 17 residues. Germline V gene lookup returns CDR1 SGHNT and CDR2 YYREEE (reference sequence). Trimming at V came to 0 bases and at J to 2 bases, leaving 1 base not matched to a gene. The CDR3 protein is CASSLGTGGAGANVLTF. CDR3 nucleotide sequence: TGTGCCAGCAGCTTGGGGACAGGGGGCGCTGGGGCCAACGTCCTGACTTTC.

The chain recombines TRBV11-2 with TRBJ1-1, with a weak D call TRBD1 (5 bases). From germline, CDR1 is SGHAT and CDR2 FQNNGV. V lost 5 bases to trimming and J lost 7 bases, with 20 bases between them. This CDR3 comprises 15 residues. The CDR3 sequence: CASSARTTARLEAFF. In nucleotides, the CDR3 is TGTGCCAGCAGCGCCAGGACGACAGCCCGACTTGAAGCTTTCTTT.

The V and J genes are TRBV4-1 and TRBJ2-5; the D gene is possibly TRBD1 (6 bases). Between the trimmed V and J ends, which lost 0 bases and 5 bases, there was a span of 10 bases. This CDR3 is 14 amino acids long. The V gene's germline CDR1 is MGHRA and CDR2 YSYEKL. CDR3 DNA: TGCGCCAGCAGCCAAGAGGACAGCGAGGAGACCCAGTACTTC. The encoded protein is CASSQEDSEETQYF.

V usage is TRBV4-2 and J usage is TRBJ2-7, with D maybe TRBD2 (5 bases). Trimming stripped 6 bases from V and 3 bases from J, with 9 bases between. Per the germline V gene, CDR1 is LGHNA and CDR2 is YNFKEQ. The CDR3 runs to 12 residues. The DNA of the CDR3 is TGTGCCAGCAGGGCGGGCAACTACGAGCAGTACTTC. This translates into CASRAGNYEQYF.

This chain connects TRBV6-5 to TRBJ2-7; maybe TRBD2 (6 bases). CDR3 length: 14 residues. In germline, CDR1 is MNHEY, CDR2 SVGAGI. Between the trimmed V and J ends, which lost 2 bases and 5 bases, there was a span of 13 bases. The CDR3 loop is CASSYVAGPNEQYF. CDR3 nucleotides: TGTGCCAGCAGTTACGTGGCGGGACCTAACGAGCAGTACTTC.

The sample holds one count of this clone. The V and J genes are TRBV6-4 and TRBJ2-3; a weak D match, TRBD2 (5 bases). This CDR3 contains 15 residues. Germline assignment: CDR1 MRHNA and CDR2 SNTAGT. The germline V and J ends were trimmed by 0 bases and 3 bases, with 10 bases remaining between them. The CDR3 DNA reads TGTGCCAGCAGTGACTCGGTCGGGGATACAGATACGCAGTATTTT. Translating gives CASSDSVGDTDTQYF.

This clone was seen more than once but under ten times. The chain recombines TRBV5-6 with TRBJ2-7, with TRBD1 identical over 9 bases. CDR3 length: 15 residues. J gave up 5 bases and V 4 bases, and 10 bases lay outside the gene matches. From germline, CDR1 is SGHDT and CDR2 YYEEEE. The CDR3 here is CASSPLGTGRHEQYF. The CDR3 DNA reads as TGTGCCAGCAGCCCTCTCGGGACAGGGAGACACGAGCAGTACTTC.

V gene TRBV5-4 combines with J gene TRBJ2-6; possibly TRBD2 for D (6 bases). Germline CDR1 and CDR2: SGHNT and YYREEE (reference sequence). The CDR3 runs to 16 residues. Trimming took 4 bases from V and 3 from J, leaving 14 bases between them. Here the CDR3 reads CASSPRGIGGANVLTF. CDR3 bases: TGTGCCAGCAGCCCCCGGGGGATAGGTGGGGCCAACGTCCTGACTTTC.

The DNA of the CDR3 is TGTGCCAGCAGTGAAATCCTTGGACAGGGTTACGAGCAGTACTTC. It is translated as CASSEILGQGYEQYF. V is TRBV2 and J is TRBJ2-7, with TRBD1 identical over 8 bases. The CDR3 consists of 15 residues. Trimming cost V 2 bases and J 4 bases; bases outside gene matches: 7. Germline V gene data show CDR1 as SNHLY and CDR2 as FYNNEI. Combining the CDR3 with reference TRBV2 and TRBJ2-7 gives the whole variable domain EPEVTQTPSHQVTQMGQEVILRCVPISNHLYFYWYRQILGQKVEFLVSFYNNEISEKSEIFDDQFSVERPDGSNFTLKIRSTKLEDSAMYFCASSEILGQGYEQYFGPGTRLTVT.

This chain links TRBV18 with TRBJ2-1, with 15 nucleotides matching TRBD2. The germline V gene encodes CDR1 KGHSH and CDR2 LQKENI. The CDR3 covers 17 residues. V shed 3 bases and J 7 bases; nucleotides not matched to a gene: 7. The CDR3 nucleotides are TGTGCCAGCTCACCGAAAGGACTAGCGGGAGGGAAGAATGAGCAGTTCTTC. It is translated as CASSPKGLAGGKNEQFF.

The chain couples TRBV21-1 to TRBJ1-2; the table's D call of TRBD1 was not tested on the DNA. TRBV21-1 is a documented pseudogene. This CDR3 spans 15 amino acids. This CDR3 reads CASSNSGGDNYGYTF. CDR3 nucleotides: TGTGCCAGCAGCAACTCAGGGGGCGATAACTATGGCTACACCTTC.

This clone is large. The rearrangement joins TRBV28 to TRBJ2-7, with TRBD2 as a possible D gene (7 bases). Germline V gives CDR1 MDHEN, CDR2 SYDVKM. The V end was cut by 4 bases, the J end by 2 bases, with 24 bases between. The CDR3 is 18 residues long. The CDR3 region has the DNA TGTGCCAGCAGTTCGTTGGGGGGGGCTAGCGATGCCCCCTACGAGCAGTACTTC. Protein product: CASSSLGGASDAPYEQYF.

The genes are TRBV6-1 and TRBJ2-6, with a possible D match to TRBD2 (7 bases). Trimming pared 2 bases from V and 0 bases from J, leaving 11 bases between. Germline assignment: CDR1 MNHNS and CDR2 SASEGT. The CDR3 length is 17 residues. CDR3 sequence: CASSERGASSGANVLTF. CDR3 bases: TGTGCCAGCAGTGAACGGGGGGCCAGCTCTGGGGCCAACGTCCTGACTTTC.

In its sample, this clone was seen once. The J gene is TRBJ2-7, the V gene TRBV29-1, with a tentative D call TRBD1 (5 bases). CDR1 and CDR2 (germline): SQVTM, ANQGSEA. The CDR3 has 12 amino acids. Trimming stripped 7 bases from V and 0 bases from J, with 10 bases between. The CDR3: CSARATSYEQYF. CDR3 bases: TGCAGCGCCAGGGCGACCTCCTACGAGCAGTACTTC.

The V gene is TRBV4-2, the J gene TRBJ2-5; maybe TRBD1 (5 bases). The V gene lost 1 base and the J gene lost 4 bases, with 10 bases spanning the gap. The CDR3 is 14 amino acids. Per the germline V gene, CDR1 is LGHNA and CDR2 is YNFKEQ. The DNA for the CDR3 is TGTGCCAGCAGCCAAGCAGGGTCTGTAGAGACCCAGTACTTC. Protein sequence: CASSQAGSVETQYF.

The gene calls are TRBV6-1 and TRBJ2-6; a weak D match, TRBD2 (6 bases). Trimming pared 1 base from V and 0 bases from J, leaving 7 bases between. The length of the CDR3 is 16 residues. From germline, CDR1 is MNHNS and CDR2 SASEGT. Written as DNA, the CDR3 is TGTGCCAGCAGTGAAGGGGGGGACTCTGGGGCCAACGTCCTGACTTTC. It translates to CASSEGGDSGANVLTF.

This clone was seen once. The genes are TRBV6-5 and TRBJ2-2; possible D gene TRBD2, 6 bases. CDR1 and CDR2 (germline): MNHEY, SVGAGI. The ends were cut back, 0 bases at V and 6 bases at J, with 14 bases in the middle. There are 16 residues in the CDR3. CDR3 in DNA: TGTGCCAGCAGTTACTCTAGCGGATTAAACTCCGGGGAGCTGTTTTTT. Its protein product is CASSYSSGLNSGELFF.

The chain recombines TRBV6-6 with TRBJ1-4; D might be TRBD1 (6 bases). Germline CDR1 reads MNHNY; CDR2 reads SVGAGI (reference sequence). CDR3 size: 15 residues. The ends were cut back, 6 bases at V and 3 bases at J, with 14 bases in the middle. CDR3 bases: TGTGCCAGCAGCGTACAGGGAATGTCTAATGAAAAACTGTTTTTT. It yields the protein CASSVQGMSNEKLFF.

The genes are TRBV7-8 and TRBJ2-5, with D perhaps TRBD2 (5 bases). The CDR3 covers 13 residues. The V gene lost 5 bases and the J gene lost 5 bases, with 12 bases spanning the gap. Germline CDR1 is SGHVS and CDR2 is FQNEAQ. This chain's CDR3 is CASSPTREETQYF. CDR3 DNA: TGTGCCAGCAGCCCCACTAGAGAGGAGACCCAGTACTTC.